This T cell receptor (beta chain) stems from a study of T-cell memory formation after mild COVID-19. Study overall: For the most part, TCR clusters were specific to one donor. Study-level findings and limits: The CD4+ clones that contracted clustered mainly within CM and EM, and the CD8+ clones concentrated in EMRA. Clones that contracted from day 15 to 85 had balanced CD4/CD8; later expanders were CD4+ biased.

TCRdb re-called the 5' RACE reads with MiXCR, one entry per CDR3 protein. This sample has roughly 180,000 distinct CDR3 sequences, with around a tenth found just once. This clonotype was observed a handful of times. No antigen is known for it. One end of the junction does not line up with germline, which may come from a read error. Germline loops: CDR1 SGHRS, CDR2 YFSETQ. CDR3 length: 17 residues. This chain links TRBV5-1 with TRBJ2-2, with D possibly matching TRBD2 (6 bases). The sequence was obtained from a man aged 18 to 29 who had mild COVID-19 (a few samples of this study predate the infection). Cell type and time point are not known. Input material: PBMCs or a T cell subset sorted from them (not recorded which). The CDR3 DNA is TGCGCCAGCAGCCCCAATAGACTAGACGTGAACATCGGGGAGCTGTTTTTT. Its translation is CASSPNRLDVNIGELFF. Drawing the rest from reference TRBV5-1 and TRBJ2-2, the complete variable domain is KAGVTQTPRYLIKTRGQQVTLSCSPISGHRSVSWYQQTPGQGLQFLFEYFSETQRNKGNFPGRFSGRQFSNSRSEMNVSTLELGDSALYLCASSPNRLDVNIGELFFGEGSRLTVL.